The text below deals with one TCR beta chain. Repertoires were generated with immunoSEQ multiplex PCR, while TCRdb's copy carries only in-frame clones and drops some. The sample consists of 55,000 to 70,000 clones, roughly 80% of them appearing once. The data belong to a study of OX40 agonist ivuxolimab in advanced cancers. V was shortened by 7 bases and J by 3 bases, with 12 bases between the two germline ends. The CDR3 totals 14 residues. CDR1 is LGHNA and CDR2 is YNFKEQ in the germline V gene. The sequencing used CD4+ or CD8+ T cells sorted from blood, collected in a trial of the OX40 agonist ivuxolimab. J is TRBJ1-4 and V is TRBV4-2; D is uncertain. The source of this sequence is an adult with an advanced solid tumor such as melanoma, head and neck, liver or kidney cancer. The DNA of the CDR3 is TGTGCCAGCAACCCTGGGATTTCTAATGAAAAACTGTTTTTT. Translated: CASNPGISNEKLFF.